This note documents a single TCR beta chain sequence. These data belong to a study of blood T cell repertoires in COVID-19. Study-wide context: Whether acute or convalescent, the COVID-19 samples came from the United States, Italy and Spain. T cells, B-cell-depleted T cells, or PBMCs provided the cDNA or gDNA that served as material.

The CDR3 is 13 amino acids. CDR1 and CDR2 (germline): SEHNR, FQNEAQ (reference sequence). J lost 5 bases, V lost 7 bases, and 7 bases had no gene match. Original data processing: Reference gene primer amplification gave nucleated cell count estimates. The table came from immunoSEQ multiplex PCR; TCRdb's copy has only in-frame clones and leaves some out. V and J calls and clone size are given by that table; D and trimming were obtained from the DNA. Of some 25,000 clones in the sample, roughly 94% were seen once. The V gene is TRBV7-9, the J gene TRBJ1-2; 7 bases agree with TRBD1. The sequenced sample consisted of peripheral blood. The source is a woman aged 45-60 years with active COVID-19. CDR3 coding DNA: TGTGCCAGCATCCCGACAGGGCCTTATGGCTACACCTTC. Its translation is CASIPTGPYGYTF.